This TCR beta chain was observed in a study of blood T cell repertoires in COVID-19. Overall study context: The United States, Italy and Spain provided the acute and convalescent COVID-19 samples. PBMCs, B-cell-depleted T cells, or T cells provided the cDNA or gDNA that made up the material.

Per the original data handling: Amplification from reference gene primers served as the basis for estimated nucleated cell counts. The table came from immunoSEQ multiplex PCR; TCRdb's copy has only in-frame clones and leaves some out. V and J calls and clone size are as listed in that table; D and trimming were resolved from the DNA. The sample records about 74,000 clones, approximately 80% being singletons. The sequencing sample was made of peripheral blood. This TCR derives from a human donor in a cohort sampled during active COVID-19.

Written as DNA, the CDR3 is TGTGCCACCACCAGGGAGGGGAATGAGCAGTTCTTC. Its translation: CATTREGNEQFF. V and J are TRBV15 and TRBJ2-1, with 7 positions matching TRBD2. The ends lost 7 bases at V and 7 bases at J; junction bases unmatched: 4. The germline CDR1 and CDR2 sequences are LNHNV and YYDKDF (reference sequence). The CDR3 totals 12 residues.